This TCR beta chain was recovered during a study of regulatory T cells in long-lasting Graves disease (dated by TCRdb to the early 2020s). Context from the whole study: Patients with newly diagnosed Graves' disease had been on antithyroid drugs for under 3 months. Persistent Graves' disease patients were compared with newly diagnosed Graves' disease patients by peripheral blood TCR sequencing and RNA sequencing. The study took place in China and was registered as a clinical trial. TCR sequencing covered about 13 persistent and approximately 20 newly diagnosed Graves' disease patients, 33 samples in total.

What the authors observed across the whole study: Sequencing and analysis were restricted to the TCR beta chain. Only peripheral blood was studied, because thyroid tissue, the primary lesion, was inaccessible. Compared with newly diagnosed patients, persistent Graves' disease patients had lower TCR Shannon entropy and fewer highly expanded clones, which suggests clonal expansion. Persistent patients shared more public clonotypes among themselves (around 2,500) than newly diagnosed patients did (about 900). Preferential use of TRBV28, TRBJ1-2 and TRBJ2-5 was observed in persistent disease, whereas TRBV20-1 and TRBJ2-1 were favored in newly diagnosed disease. The authors noted that the small sample size was a limitation that may lower accuracy.

The receptor library was made with multiplex PCR. TCRdb records Illumina HiSeq 4000 as the sequencer. To build TCR beta libraries, CDR3 regions were amplified by Arm-PCR using iRepertoire HTBI primers. Gel purification was performed on PCR products prior to sequencing. On the study's bioinformatics: Gene usage analysis of CDR3 amino acid clonotypes relied on the 60 to 65 TRBV and about 15 TRBJ segments identified across samples. Filtered high-quality paired reads were merged into contigs using COPE and FqMerger. BLAST was used to align contigs to IMGT TRBV, TRBD and TRBJ reference genes, with CDR3 defined following IMGT. Any clonotype with a frequency above 0.1% was counted as a highly expanded clone. Repertoire diversity was measured by Shannon entropy, and V-J evenness by the Gini coefficient. Public clonotypes were defined as clonotypes shared by more than one individual. The raw public data were reprocessed by TCRdb itself: fastp quality trimming at Q25, MiXCR clonotype calling, in-frame beta chains only. Each CDR3 protein gets just one entry, which takes the most common genes and DNA from the rows behind it. TCRdb, not the authors, supplied the V and J calls. The sample includes around 500,000 distinct CDR3 sequences, with less than 15% observed a single time. The ten largest clones represent approximately 9.3% of the sample.

CDR1 and CDR2 were assigned from the germline V gene (reference sequence) as GTSNPN and SVGIG. The CDR3 covers 16 residues, taking in both the cysteine and the phenylalanine. Just the 48-base CDR3 DNA is kept, in frame starting at base 1. Trimmed from V: 0 bases; trimmed from J: 6 bases; junction bases lacking a gene match: 8. A note on this clonotype: Its specific antigen is unknown. No per-base quality is available; no much larger clone lies one base away.

The time point label, as the study defines it: newly diagnosed GD, antithyroid drugs for less than 3 months. For both TCR sequencing and RNA sequencing, RNA was extracted from PBMCs using TRIzol. Graves' disease was diagnosed according to American Thyroid Association guidelines. Recruitment of patients was carried out at an endocrinology department in Xi'an, China. Each patient gave about 8.1 milliliters of peripheral blood, collected in an EDTA anticoagulant tube. Ficoll Paque Plus density gradient separation was used to isolate PBMCs, and no further T cell sorting was done. RNA quality was checked with an Agilent 2100 Bioanalyzer and agarose gel, and concentration with a NanoDrop 2000. These records were also assigned to another study, of T cells in Graves' hyperthyroidism and ophthalmopathy. Looking at the second paper: Stable Graves' hyperthyroidism was defined as the absence of progression to ophthalmopathy over 18 months of follow-up. Hyperthyroidism patients were aged 18 to 65 years and newly diagnosed, with disease duration of less than 2 months. Exclusion was applied to patients with uncontrolled infections, other autoimmune diseases, pregnancy or lactation. Diagnoses relied on clinical symptoms, serum thyroxine and TRAb, thyroid ultrasound and orbital computed tomography. The TCR CDR3 was subjected to a first round of RT-PCR using the HTBI primer set and the Qiagen OneStep RT-PCR kit. Most expanded thyroid clonotypes (frequency above 0.001) were also detected in blood, suggesting blood repertoires may reflect thyroid immune responses. Ophthalmopathy was separated from stable hyperthyroidism by a 13 V-J signature model, with about 88% sensitivity and about 81% specificity obtained in cross-validation and 80%/75% obtained in testing. In validation, the model predicted progression to ophthalmopathy a median of 6.5 months before onset, with about 70% sensitivity and about 72% specificity. A discovery cohort of about 100 patients, 43 with Graves' ophthalmopathy and approximately 55 with stable Graves' hyperthyroidism, was used to find distinguishing TCR V-J signatures. Prospective prediction of ophthalmopathy was tested in an independent validation cohort consisting of 18 hyperthyroidism patients and 15 or so patients who later progressed to ophthalmopathy. The roughly 94 discovery patients were randomly split 7:3 into training and test sets. In addition, the study compared T-cell repertoires in thyroid tissue and in blood from six Graves' hyperthyroidism patients. Once sampling was done, hyperthyroidism patients were given methimazole at a starting dose of 30 mg daily, whereas ophthalmopathy patients were given high-dose intravenous methylprednisolone. Libraries were constructed in a second round of multiplex PCR, after which size selection and purification were carried out. The libraries were sequenced on an Illumina HiSeq2000 using paired-end 100 bp reads. SOAPnuke was used to process the raw data, with reads discarded if the reads contained adapters or uncalled bases, had a mean Phred below 15, or lacked an exact constant-primer or identifier match. COPE v1.2.5 was used to merge the high-quality paired reads, and each unique nucleotide sequence was defined as a clonotype. MiTCR v1.1 was used to align the clonotypes against IMGT TRBV, TRBD and TRBJ reference segments. The analysis was restricted to V-J combinations with a frequency above 0.0001, which together covered around 99% of the repertoires. A TCS score was defined as the ratio of F50 (clonal expansion) to E x V (chaos), with BLOSUM62-based TCRdist applied between CDR3 peptides within each V-J. Welch's t-statistics and random forest reduced around 550 V-J features to 10 to 15, which were used in a naive Bayes classifier (R e1071). No statistical method was used to set the sample size in advance, and investigators knew the group allocation. TCR Vbeta CDR3 sequencing of some 140 peripheral blood samples (roughly 41 ophthalmopathy, about 80 hyperthyroidism and approximately 17 progressor patients) is reported in the paper.

The chain is encoded by TRBV30 joined to TRBJ2-2, and 9 junctional nucleotides match TRBD1. This receptor was identified in a man aged 25 to 40 with Graves disease. Donor details come from another sample of the same person, matched by shared clones. Here the sequenced sample was peripheral blood mononuclear cells (PBMCs), taken at new diagnosis, from a patient treated with antithyroid drugs. At the DNA level, the sequence is TGTGCCTGGAGTGTACTAACAGGGGGCAGAGCCGGGGAGCTGTTTTTT. Translated, it gives CAWSVLTGGRAGELFF.